The 28 T cell receptor beta chains reported below all come from one sample, sequenced in a study of T cell responses to AZD1222 COVID-19 vaccine. Data came from immunoSEQ multiplex PCR; TCRdb stores just in-frame clones and leaves some out. This sample carries some 86,000 clones, around 82% of them seen once, and the ten largest clones take 22%. Sequenced material: peripheral blood, taken on day 0 of AZD1222 vaccination. These receptors came from an adult in good health.

The table lists this clone with a few counts. The chain has TRBV28 and TRBJ1-2, with D perhaps matching TRBD1 (5 bases). Germline lookup yields CDR1 MDHEN and CDR2 SYDVKM. The CDR3 has 13 amino acids. V lost 6 bases to trimming and J lost 3 bases, with 11 bases between them. CDR3 bases: TGTGCCAGCAGCCAGGACATGGACTATGGCTACACCTTC. Its protein is CASSQDMDYGYTF.

The V and J genes are TRBV2 and TRBJ1-2; 8 bases are a match to TRBD1. The CDR3 contains 12 residues. CDR1 SNHLY and CDR2 FYNNEI come from the germline V gene. The junction had 5 bases not matched to a gene; V was cut back by 10 bases and J by 4 bases. This CDR3 is CATGQGGYGYTF. Written as DNA, the CDR3 is TGTGCCACCGGACAGGGCGGCTATGGCTACACCTTC.

The V call is TRBV30, the J call TRBJ2-3, with 9 bases lining up with TRBD2. V gave up 5 bases and J gave up 2 bases; unmatched junction bases: 11. The CDR3 runs to 16 residues. Germline V gene data show CDR1 as GTSNPN and CDR2 as SVGIG (reference sequence). The CDR3 here is CAWHGASGMFTDTQYF. DNA for the CDR3: TGTGCCTGGCACGGAGCTAGCGGGATGTTCACAGATACGCAGTATTTT.

The V gene is TRBV3-1 (or the pseudogene TRBV3-2), the J gene TRBJ1-5; D remains ambiguous. Germline CDR1 is LGHDT and CDR2 is YNNKEL (reference sequence). Trimming removed 1 base from V and 2 bases from J, with 6 bases in between. This CDR3 is 14 amino acids long. The CDR3 protein is CASSQATGNQPQHF. The CDR3 DNA reads as TGTGCCAGCAGCCAAGCTACGGGCAATCAGCCCCAGCATTTT.

The chain joins TRBV5-6 to TRBJ1-1; D call uncertain. Germline CDR1 SGHDT, CDR2 YYEEEE. The CDR3 runs to 14 residues. The V end was cut by 0 bases, the J end by 4 bases, with 10 bases between. In DNA, the CDR3 is TGTGCCAGCAGCTTGGATCGAGTCCTCACTGAAGCTTTCTTT. This gives the protein CASSLDRVLTEAFF.

J is TRBJ2-2 and V is TRBV12-3 or TRBV12-4; the D gene is possibly TRBD1 (6 bases). Trimming shortened V by 6 bases and J by 6 bases, and 11 bases separated the two germline ends. The CDR3 covers 13 residues. For the CDR3, the DNA is TGTGCCAGCAGCCCAGGGGCCGCCGGGGAGCTGTTTTTT. It specifies CASSPGAAGELFF.

The chain has TRBV7-8 and TRBJ2-3; TRBD1 aligns across 8 bases. The V gene end was trimmed by 5 bases and the J gene end by 7 bases; junction bases not matched to a gene: 14. The CDR3 covers 16 residues. Germline V gene data show CDR1 as SGHVS and CDR2 as FQNEAQ. The CDR3 bases are TGTGCCAGCAGCCCCCTCGTGGACAGGGAAGGACATACGCAGTATTTT. Encoded protein: CASSPLVDREGHTQYF.

J is TRBJ1-1 and V is TRBV3-1 (or the pseudogene TRBV3-2); D perhaps matches TRBD1 (5 bases). Germline lookup yields CDR1 LGHDT and CDR2 YNNKEL (reference sequence). The CDR3 runs to 17 residues. V was cut by 0 bases and J by 0 bases, with 14 bases left in between. CDR3 nucleotide sequence: TGTGCCAGCAGCCAAGACGGGAGGGGTGGTATGAACACTGAAGCTTTCTTT. It specifies CASSQDGRGGMNTEAFF.

The CDR3 nucleotides read TGTGCCAGCAGTGGACTCGGGGCGATAGGTAATTCACCCCTCCACTTT. This encodes CASSGLGAIGNSPLHF. This chain links TRBV6-1 with TRBJ1-6; D might be TRBD1 (5 bases). The CDR3 has 16 residues. The V end was cut by 4 bases, the J end by 6 bases, with 16 bases between. The germline V gene has CDR1 MNHNS and CDR2 SASEGT.

The genes are TRBV19 and TRBJ2-5, with TRBD2 identical over 9 bases. Germline lookup yields CDR1 LNHDA and CDR2 SQIVND (reference sequence). The ends lost 1 base at V and 2 bases at J; junction bases unmatched: 5. CDR3 length: 16 amino acids. This CDR3 is CASSIGAGGGQETQYF. The CDR3 DNA follows: TGTGCCAGTAGTATAGGAGCGGGGGGCGGGCAAGAGACCCAGTACTTC.

This clone showed up just a few times. The CDR3 DNA reads as TGTGCCAGCAGCCCACAGGGGGCGAGAGGAAACACCATATATTTT. It codes for CASSPQGARGNTIYF. This sequence joins TRBV5-4 and TRBJ1-3; 9 nucleotides align to TRBD1. V trimming: 4 bases; J trimming: 4 bases; junction bases outside the gene matches: 6. The CDR3 extends over 15 amino acids. Germline CDR1 and CDR2: SGHNT and YYREEE (reference sequence).

The chain joins TRBV23-1 to TRBJ1-2; 7 bases line up with TRBD1. TRBV23-1 counts as an open reading frame of uncertain function. V gave up 3 bases and J gave up 3 bases; unmatched junction bases: 7. CDR3 size: 15 residues. The CDR3 protein is CASSHPGQGDYGYTF. The CDR3 nucleotides read TGCGCCAGCAGTCACCCCGGGCAGGGGGACTATGGCTACACCTTC.

The chain joins TRBV7-8 to TRBJ2-5, with D possibly matching TRBD1 (6 bases). CDR1 and CDR2 from the germline V gene are SGHVS and FQNEAQ. CDR3 length equals 13 residues. V dropped 7 bases and J dropped 5 bases, with 14 bases sitting between them. CDR3 nucleotide sequence: TGTGCCAGCACTGTGGACAGTCCGGAGACCCAGTACTTC. It is translated as CASTVDSPETQYF.

The chain joins TRBV7-9 to TRBJ2-3; TRBD2 matches 13 bases. V lost 1 base, J lost 6 bases, and 7 bases stayed unmatched. In germline, CDR1 is SEHNR, CDR2 FQNEAQ (reference sequence). The CDR3 is made up of 17 amino acids. The CDR3 region is CASSLVGLAGVVDTQYF. The CDR3 DNA follows: TGTGCCAGCAGCTTAGTCGGACTAGCGGGAGTCGTGGATACGCAGTATTTT.

V usage is TRBV28 and J usage is TRBJ2-1; 9 bases are shared with TRBD2. V lost 4 bases to trimming and J lost 7 bases; unmatched junction nucleotides: 8. The CDR3 length is 15 residues. Germline V gene lookup returns CDR1 MDHEN and CDR2 SYDVKM. CDR3 protein: CASSSAGGPLNEQFF. CDR3 nucleotide sequence: TGTGCCAGCAGTTCCGCGGGGGGGCCTTTAAATGAGCAGTTCTTC.

V usage is TRBV27 and J usage is TRBJ2-3; the D gene is possibly TRBD2 (6 bases). Trimming left V 3 bases short and J 0 bases short, with 10 bases between. Germline V gene lookup returns CDR1 MNHEY and CDR2 SMNVEV (reference sequence). The CDR3 runs 15 residues. The CDR3 protein is CASSFRGRSTDTQYF. Written as DNA, the CDR3 is TGTGCCAGCAGTTTTCGGGGGAGAAGCACAGATACGCAGTATTTT.

The chain uses TRBV30 and TRBJ1-5, with D unclear. CDR1 is GTSNPN, CDR2 SVGIG, per germline (reference sequence). The CDR3 has 13 residues. Trimming cost V 1 base and J 7 bases, with 11 bases left between them. CDR3 sequence (DNA): TGTGCCTGGAGTGCGGCAGCAGGACAGCCCCAGCATTTT. Its protein product is CAWSAAAGQPQHF.

The rearrangement uses TRBV9 and TRBJ2-5; 9 positions match TRBD2. The germline gives CDR1 SGDLS, CDR2 YYNGEE. The CDR3 has 15 residues. V lost 0 bases and J lost 4; bases outside the gene matches: 4. CDR3 protein: CASSVGLAGRETQYF. The DNA for the CDR3 is TGTGCCAGCAGCGTAGGGCTAGCGGGGAGAGAGACCCAGTACTTC.

V and J are TRBV6-4 and TRBJ2-5; TRBD1 might be the D (5 bases). Trimming stripped 4 bases from V and 5 bases from J, with 11 bases between. Germline V gene sequence: CDR1 MRHNA, CDR2 SNTAGT. The CDR3 is made up of 13 amino acids. The CDR3 bases are TGTGCCAGCAGTGCAACAGGAACTGAGACCCAGTACTTC. This codes for CASSATGTETQYF.

The rearrangement joins TRBV3-1 (or the pseudogene TRBV3-2) to TRBJ2-1; TRBD2 agrees at 7 bases. The CDR3 contains 17 residues. Germline V gene data show CDR1 as LGHDT and CDR2 as YNNKEL (reference sequence). Losses at the gene ends were 2 bases for V and 0 bases for J; bases not matched to a gene: 7. Here the CDR3 DNA reads TGTGCCAGCAGCCAATCCCGACTAGCAGGCTCCTACAATGAGCAGTTCTTC. Its translation: CASSQSRLAGSYNEQFF.

The chain combines TRBV6-5 with TRBJ2-5; the match to TRBD1 covers 12 bases. There are 14 residues in the CDR3. Trimming at V came to 8 bases and at J to 4 bases, leaving 5 bases not matched to a gene. Germline values: CDR1 MNHEY, CDR2 SVGAGI. The CDR3 reads CASSGTGGVETQYF. For the CDR3, the DNA is TGTGCCAGCTCCGGGACAGGGGGCGTAGAGACCCAGTACTTC.

V is TRBV10-2 and J is TRBJ1-4; the D gene is possibly TRBD1 (6 bases). From germline, CDR1 is WSHSY and CDR2 SAAADI. V lost 6 bases to trimming and J lost 4 bases, with 12 bases between them. The CDR3 consists of 14 residues. CDR3 bases: TGCGCCAGCAGCATTGACAGGCTTAATGAAAAACTGTTTTTT. As protein: CASSIDRLNEKLFF.

The chain joins TRBV9 to TRBJ1-1; 7 bases map to TRBD1. The CDR3 sequence is 15 residues long. V was pared by 0 bases and J by 6 bases, with 8 bases of the junction left unmatched. The germline V gene encodes CDR1 SGDLS and CDR2 YYNGEE. CDR3 sequence: CASSVVAGGGAEAFF. CDR3 DNA sequence: TGTGCCAGCAGCGTAGTAGCAGGGGGAGGCGCTGAAGCTTTCTTT.

This chain connects TRBV6-5 to TRBJ1-2; D possibly corresponds to TRBD1 (6 bases). Between the trimmed V and J ends, which lost 6 bases and 4 bases, there was a span of 15 bases. Germline V gene sequence: CDR1 MNHEY, CDR2 SVGAGI. The CDR3 contains 14 residues. CDR3 nucleotides: TGTGCCAGCAGAAAGAACCAGGGGCTCTATGGCTACACCTTC. Protein sequence: CASRKNQGLYGYTF.

J is TRBJ2-5 and V is TRBV7-2; TRBD2 might be the D (6 bases). The CDR3 covers 13 residues. Germline-derived CDR1 and CDR2 are SGHTA and FQGNSA. The V end was cut by 5 bases, the J end by 5 bases, with 12 bases between. For the CDR3, the DNA is TGTGCCAGCAGCCTAGGGACTTCGGAGACCCAGTACTTC. Its protein product is CASSLGTSETQYF.

The rearrangement links TRBV15 to TRBJ1-1; D may be TRBD1 (6 bases). The CDR3 contains 12 residues. Germline V gene data show CDR1 as LNHNV and CDR2 as YYDKDF (reference sequence). Trimming took 6 bases from V and 6 from J, leaving 11 bases between them. The CDR3 coding sequence is TGTGCCACCAGGCGTGGGGGCGCTGAAGCTTTCTTT. It yields the protein CATRRGGAEAFF. The variable domain in full, completed from reference TRBV15 and TRBJ1-1, reads DAMVIQNPRYQVTQFGKPVTLSCSQTLNHNVMYWYQQKSSQAPKLLFHYYDKDFNNEADTPDNFQSRRPNTSFCFLDIRSPGLGDTAMYLCATRRGGAEAFFGQGTRLTVV.

The CDR3 loop reads CASSSPTSGEGSTDTQYF. Written as DNA, the CDR3 is TGTGCCAGCAGCTCACCTACTAGCGGGGAAGGAAGCACAGATACGCAGTATTTT. V usage is TRBV7-9 and J usage is TRBJ2-3; 10 nucleotides match TRBD2. In germline, CDR1 is SEHNR, CDR2 FQNEAQ (reference sequence). This CDR3 is built from 18 residues. With 4 bases clipped from V and 0 bases from J, the junction kept 10 bases outside the gene matches.

This clone was recorded once. V is TRBV13 and J is TRBJ1-1, with D perhaps TRBD1 (5 bases). Between the trimmed V and J ends, which lost 5 bases and 5 bases, there was a span of 18 bases. This CDR3 is 15 amino acids long. Germline assignment: CDR1 PRHDT and CDR2 FYEKMQ (reference sequence). The CDR3 DNA follows: TGTGCCAGCAGCCCAAGGGAGGGGCTTTCGACTGAAGCTTTCTTT. This codes for CASSPREGLSTEAFF.